The 22 T cell receptor beta chains given below trace back to one sample, sequenced in a study of blood T cell repertoires in COVID-19. Assay: immunoSEQ multiplex PCR; the TCRdb copy retains only in-frame clones and omits some. The table includes approximately 440,000 clones, about 90% detected once. Sequencing input: PBMCs or T cells enriched from blood (not recorded which). These receptors all stem from a man younger than 35 who had recovered from COVID-19.

This chain joins TRBV6-4 and TRBJ1-5, with D perhaps TRBD1 (5 bases). The germline V and J ends were trimmed by 3 bases and 3 bases, with 18 bases remaining between them. Germline CDR1 is MRHNA and CDR2 is SNTAGT. This CDR3 is 17 amino acids long. CDR3: CASSERQPESVNQPQHF. The CDR3 DNA reads TGTGCCAGCAGTGAAAGACAGCCCGAGTCCGTCAATCAGCCCCAGCATTTT.

The genes are TRBV3-1 (or the pseudogene TRBV3-2) and TRBJ2-1, with a weak D call TRBD2 (5 bases). This CDR3 spans 13 amino acids. CDR1 is LGHDT, CDR2 YNNKEL, per germline (reference sequence). Trimming left V 1 base short and J 13 bases short, with 14 bases between. CDR3 protein: CASSQGLSGSQFF. The CDR3 DNA follows: TGTGCCAGCAGCCAAGGGTTATCGGGGAGTCAGTTCTTC.

The chain combines TRBV28 with TRBJ1-4; D call uncertain. The germline V gene has CDR1 MDHEN and CDR2 SYDVKM. Between the trimmed V and J ends, which lost 4 bases and 7 bases, there was a span of 7 bases. CDR3 length: 12 residues. In DNA, the CDR3 is TGTGCCAGCAGTTCACAAACTGAAAAACTGTTTTTT. Encoded protein: CASSSQTEKLFF.

A single count supports this clone. The chain is built from TRBV24-1 and TRBJ2-1; TRBD2 aligns across 14 bases. The CDR3 is made up of 17 amino acids. Germline assignment: CDR1 KGHDR and CDR2 SFDVKD. Germline trimming cut 0 bases from V and 6 bases from J; bases unmatched to any gene: 3. In nucleotides, the CDR3 is TGTGCCACCAGTGATTTGGGGACTAGCGGGAGAGGCAATGAGCAGTTCTTC. This encodes CATSDLGTSGRGNEQFF.

This clone was detected once. The rearrangement joins TRBV19 to TRBJ2-2; TRBD2 aligns across 9 bases. The CDR3 has 14 amino acids. The germline V gene encodes CDR1 LNHDA and CDR2 SQIVND (reference sequence). V was pared by 6 bases and J by 5 bases, with 4 bases of the junction left unmatched. The chain's CDR3 is CASRGAGGTGELFF. The CDR3, as DNA: TGTGCCAGTAGGGGAGCGGGAGGAACCGGGGAGCTGTTTTTT. Full variable domain (missing parts from reference TRBV19 and TRBJ2-2): DGGITQSPKYLFRKEGQNVTLSCEQNLNHDAMYWYRQDPGQGLRLIYYSQIVNDFQKGDIAEGYSVSREKKESFPLTVTSAQKNPTAFYLCASRGAGGTGELFFGEGSRLTVL.

This chain links TRBV10-1 with TRBJ2-3, with D hard to call. CDR3 length: 15 residues. V lost 8 bases, J lost 0 bases, and 15 bases lay in between. Per the germline V gene, CDR1 is WNHNN and CDR2 is SYGVQD (reference sequence). DNA of the CDR3: TGCGCCAGCTCCCCCCATGGCGGTAGCACAGATACGCAGTATTTT. It specifies CASSPHGGSTDTQYF.

Note on this clone: Other DNA sequences from this sample encode an identical CDR3 as well. CDR3 nucleotides: TGCGCCAGCAGCTTGGAGGGAGGCAATCAGCCCCAGCATTTT. Translating it yields CASSLEGGNQPQHF. This chain uses TRBV5-1 with TRBJ1-5; D is unclear. Looked up from germline, CDR1 is SGHRS and CDR2 is YFSETQ. Trimming left V 0 bases short and J 2 bases short, with 6 bases between. This CDR3 is built from 14 residues.

DNA for the CDR3: TGTGCCAGCAGCCCGACAGGGGATAACTATGGCTACACCTTC. As protein: CASSPTGDNYGYTF. This chain joins TRBV7-3 and TRBJ1-2; 8 bases line up with TRBD1. Germline CDR1 is SGHTA and CDR2 is FQGTGA. V lost 5 bases, J lost 1 base, and 3 bases stayed unmatched. CDR3 size: 14 residues. Using reference TRBV7-3 and TRBJ1-2 for the parts outside the CDR3, the full variable domain is GAGVSQTPSNKVTEKGKYVELRCDPISGHTALYWYRQSLGQGPEFLIYFQGTGAADDSGLPNDRFFAVRPEGSVSTLKIQRTERGDSAVYLCASSPTGDNYGYTFGSGTRLTVV.

The count of this clone is one. The J gene is TRBJ1-4, the V gene TRBV11-3; 8 nucleotides agree with TRBD1. With V trimmed by 0 bases and J by 5 bases, 11 bases remained unmatched. The germline gives CDR1 SGHNT, CDR2 YENEEA. The CDR3 sequence is 18 residues long. The CDR3 DNA reads TGTGCCAGCAGCTTAGATCGGGGGGAGAGGACAGGGAATGAAAAACTGTTTTTT. Amino acid sequence: CASSLDRGERTGNEKLFF.

This sequence joins TRBV9 and TRBJ1-5, with D possibly being TRBD1 (5 bases). Trimming left V 1 base short and J 4 bases short, with 9 bases between. This CDR3 comprises 14 residues. CDR1 and CDR2 (germline): SGDLS, YYNGEE. The CDR3 DNA reads TGTGCCAGCAGCGTATTATCAGGGAATCAGCCCCAGCATTTT. Encoded protein: CASSVLSGNQPQHF.

The chain carries TRBV2 and TRBJ1-1; 7 bases line up with TRBD1. Per the germline V gene, CDR1 is SNHLY and CDR2 is FYNNEI. The V segment lost 7 bases and the J segment 12 bases; nucleotides outside the gene matches: 17. CDR3 length equals 14 residues. The CDR3 is CASMESRDRSSTFF. In DNA form, the CDR3 reads TGTGCCAGCATGGAGAGCCGGGACAGATCTAGTACTTTCTTT.

This sequence joins TRBV6-1 and TRBJ1-3; D is ambiguous. V was shortened by 0 bases and J by 4 bases, with 4 bases between the two germline ends. Germline CDR1 is MNHNS and CDR2 is SASEGT. The length of the CDR3 is 13 residues. This CDR3 is CASSEAQGNTIYF. Here the CDR3 DNA reads TGTGCCAGCAGTGAAGCCCAGGGAAACACCATATATTTT.

The chain recombines TRBV12-3 or TRBV12-4 with TRBJ2-5; the D gene is possibly TRBD1 (5 bases). This CDR3 region has 13 residues. V dropped 2 bases and J dropped 5 bases, with 9 bases sitting between them. For the CDR3, the DNA is TGTGCCAGCAGTTTATGGCAGGGCGAGACCCAGTACTTC. It is translated as CASSLWQGETQYF.

This chain connects TRBV2 to TRBJ2-5, with no clear D. There are 13 residues in the CDR3. V was trimmed by 1 base and J by 6 bases, leaving 9 bases between them. Germline V gives CDR1 SNHLY, CDR2 FYNNEI. The CDR3 region has the DNA TGTGCCAGCAGTGAAGGAGGAAGAAAGACCCAGTACTTC. Its protein is CASSEGGRKTQYF.

The chain employs TRBV12-3 or TRBV12-4 and TRBJ2-3, with D perhaps matching TRBD1 (5 bases). The V end lost 4 bases, the J end lost 9 bases, and 11 bases lay between the germline ends. CDR3 length: 12 amino acids. CDR3 in amino acids: CASSSTPGTQYF. CDR3 in DNA: TGTGCCAGCAGTTCAACACCAGGGACGCAGTATTTT.

The chain is built from TRBV5-8 and TRBJ1-5; D gene uncertain. The CDR3 runs 15 residues. The V and J ends lost 4 bases and 6 bases respectively, with 17 bases between them. Germline V CDR1 and CDR2: SGHTS, YDEGEE. The chain's CDR3 is CASSHPESSGQPQHF. CDR3 nucleotides: TGTGCCAGCAGCCACCCGGAGAGCAGTGGTCAGCCCCAGCATTTT.

The V and J genes are TRBV6-1 and TRBJ1-5; weak D call: TRBD1 (6 bases). CDR3 length: 15 residues. Germline assignment: CDR1 MNHNS and CDR2 SASEGT. Trimming took 2 bases from V and 5 from J, leaving 13 bases between them. CDR3 coding DNA: TGTGCCAGCAGTGAAACTACAGGGCCGCATCAGCCCCAGCATTTT. Residues: CASSETTGPHQPQHF.

V gene TRBV3-1 (or the pseudogene TRBV3-2) combines with J gene TRBJ2-3; TRBD1 might be the D (6 bases). This CDR3 has 17 amino acids. Germline assignment: CDR1 LGHDT and CDR2 YNNKEL (reference sequence). With 1 base removed from V and 4 bases from J, the gap between germline ends came to 18 bases. Written as DNA, the CDR3 is TGTGCCAGCAGCCAAGTCCTAGGGGGAGAGGAACCAGATACGCAGTATTTT. Translated, it gives CASSQVLGGEEPDTQYF.

J is TRBJ1-1 and V is TRBV25-1, with D uncertain. Per germline, CDR1 MGHDK and CDR2 SYGVNS. The V end lost 3 bases, the J end lost 4 bases, and 9 bases lay between the germline ends. CDR3 length: 13 amino acids. The CDR3 region has the DNA TGTGCCAGCAGTGAGGCCTCTGCCACTGAAGCTTTCTTT. Amino acid sequence: CASSEASATEAFF.

The chain is built from TRBV3-1 (or the pseudogene TRBV3-2) and TRBJ2-3; 12 bases align to TRBD1. Germline lookup yields CDR1 LGHDT and CDR2 YNNKEL (reference sequence). The V segment lost 8 bases and the J segment 2 bases; nucleotides outside the gene matches: 5. CDR3 length equals 15 residues. The CDR3 sequence is CASGGTGGFTDTQYF. CDR3 DNA sequence: TGTGCCAGCGGGGGGACAGGGGGCTTCACAGATACGCAGTATTTT.

The V gene is TRBV28, the J gene TRBJ2-2, with D unclear. Looked up from germline, CDR1 is MDHEN and CDR2 is SYDVKM. Deletions cut 5 bases from V and 6 bases from J, with 7 bases between. The CDR3 is made up of 12 amino acids. The CDR3 coding sequence is TGTGCCAGCAGTCTCTCGGCCGGGGAGCTGTTTTTT. It is translated as CASSLSAGELFF.

The chain employs TRBV5-1 and TRBJ1-4, with D perhaps matching TRBD1 (6 bases). Between the trimmed V and J ends, which lost 5 bases and 0 bases, there was a span of 8 bases. The CDR3 is made up of 14 amino acids. Looked up from germline, CDR1 is SGHRS and CDR2 is YFSETQ. The CDR3 reads CASRTGPTNEKLFF. The CDR3 bases are TGCGCCAGCAGAACAGGGCCAACTAATGAAAAACTGTTTTTT.